This TCR beta chain was sequenced during a study of somatic mutations in cytotoxic T cells in rheumatoid arthritis. Looking at the study overall: Flow cytometric sorting isolated some V beta antibody-stained T-cell populations at nearly 100% purity, and among them were V beta1+ cells that underwent TCRB sequencing. Study results and limitations: The CD8+ clonality of rheumatoid arthritis patients increased with age, whereas that of healthy controls did not. Slight TRBV07 underrepresentation in rheumatoid arthritis patients went unadjusted for multiple comparisons.

Sequencing was performed with immunoSEQ multiplex PCR; in TCRdb, only in-frame clones are kept and a portion is missing. The data show around 19,000 clones, roughly 65% seen once. Positive magnetic bead selection separated CD4+ and CD8+ cells, and flow cytometry confirmed purity. The CDR3 totals 14 residues. Germline V gene lookup returns CDR1 SGHRS and CDR2 YFSETQ. The V end lost 5 bases, the J end lost 3 bases, and 12 bases lay between the germline ends. In the case of this clone: Its antigen remains unidentified.

The clonotype originates from an adult with rheumatoid arthritis. Sequenced material: CD8+ T cells sorted from blood. This chain joins TRBV5-1 and TRBJ1-3; D uncertain. Written as DNA, the CDR3 is TGCGCCAGCAGGCCGGACGGGGTTGGAAACACCATATATTTT. This gives the protein CASRPDGVGNTIYF.